This TCR beta chain is drawn from a study of early T cells in non-severe SARS-CoV-2 infection. Across the whole study: Chains from this unsorted whole-blood bulk RNA could not be paired.

This clonotype was picked up many times. Its cognate antigen is unknown. The study, taken as a whole, reports: A preference for anti-spike CD8 responses marked VDJdb matching, which missed private and CD4 specificities.

As part of library construction, unique molecular identifiers were attached to individual cDNA molecules. TCRdb independently ran MiXCR on the 5' RACE reads; one entry per CDR3 protein. The top ten hold around 15% of the sample, which has 65,000 to 85,000 distinct CDR3 sequences, about a tenth seen once. Material: whole blood, obtained at baseline. The receptor comes from an adult who was a healthcare worker with PCR-confirmed SARS-CoV-2 infection or an uninfected control (not recorded which).

The CDR3, as DNA: TGTGCCAGCAGTGTATCTCGGACAGGCTACACCTTC. This translates into CASSVSRTGYTF. This sequence joins TRBV2 and TRBJ1-2; D is possibly TRBD1 (5 bases). Trimming removed 4 bases from V and 8 bases from J, with 11 bases in between. The germline gives CDR1 SNHLY, CDR2 FYNNEI. There are 12 residues in the CDR3. Full variable domain (remainder filled in from reference TRBV2 and TRBJ1-2): EPEVTQTPSHQVTQMGQEVILRCVPISNHLYFYWYRQILGQKVEFLVSFYNNEISEKSEIFDDQFSVERPDGSNFTLKIRSTKLEDSAMYFCASSVSRTGYTFGSGTRLTVV.